Below, 13 T cell receptor beta chains from the same sample are listed, as sequenced in a study of cytomegalovirus exposure and HLA in healthy donors. Sequenced by immunoSEQ multiplex PCR; TCRdb stores in-frame clones only, minus some. The profile shows about 56,000 clones, approximately 95% of them singletons. The sequenced sample consisted of PBMCs. These receptors originate from a young woman in good health and CMV-seronegative.

The chain couples TRBV21-1 to TRBJ2-4; TRBD1 is the table's D call, not checked against the DNA. TRBV21-1 is flagged as a pseudogene. The CDR3 has 19 amino acids. CDR3 coding DNA: TGTGCCAGCAGCAATGCGGGCAGGGTGGGGGCCGAAGCCAAAAACATTCAGTACTTC. It encodes CASSNAGRVGAEAKNIQYF.

As to this clone: The junction shows a germline mismatch at one end, possibly a read error. CDR3 nucleotide sequence: TGTGCTAGCAGCTTAGGCGGCGGGGGCGGGTACAATGAGCAGTTCTTC. Translation: CASSLGGGGGYNEQFF. The chain has TRBV7-7 and TRBJ2-1, with a weak D call TRBD2 (7 bases). The germline V gene encodes CDR1 SSHAT and CDR2 FNYEAQ (reference sequence). The CDR3 is 16 residues long.

The gene calls are TRBV7-4 and TRBJ1-2; tentatively, D is TRBD1 (5 bases). CDR3 length: 18 amino acids. V was cut by 1 base and J by 1 base, with 19 bases left in between. In germline, CDR1 is SGHVT, CDR2 SQSDAQ. The CDR3 region has the DNA TGTGCCAGCAGCTTAGGGCCCCCGAGGGCCGGGGGTAACTATGGCTACACCTTC. It codes for CASSLGPPRAGGNYGYTF.

The genes are TRBV7-2 and TRBJ1-2; 7 nucleotides line up with TRBD1. Germline V gene sequence: CDR1 SGHTA, CDR2 FQGNSA. Trimming removed 5 bases from V and 5 bases from J; junction bases left unmatched: 8. This CDR3 comprises 14 residues. This chain's CDR3 is CASSTHRDRYGYTF. CDR3 nucleotides: TGTGCCAGCAGCACACACCGGGACAGATATGGCTACACCTTC. The full variable domain, with the rest looked up from reference TRBV7-2 and TRBJ1-2, is GAGVSQSPSNKVTEKGKDVELRCDPISGHTALYWYRQSLGQGLEFLIYFQGNSAPDKSGLPSDRFSAERTGGSVSTLTIQRTQQEDSAVYLCASSTHRDRYGYTFGSGTRLTVV.

The rearrangement uses TRBV28 and TRBJ2-7, with D uncertain. The CDR3 contains 16 residues. Trimming left V 3 bases short and J 3 bases short, with 18 bases between. Germline CDR1 reads MDHEN; CDR2 reads SYDVKM. In DNA form, the CDR3 reads TGTGCCAGCAGTTTTAGTTGGTTGCCCAAAAACTACGAGCAGTACTTC. Its protein product is CASSFSWLPKNYEQYF.

The chain joins TRBV6-4 to TRBJ2-1, with D perhaps TRBD1 (5 bases). This CDR3 is 15 amino acids long. Per germline, CDR1 MRHNA and CDR2 SNTAGT. Between the trimmed V and J ends, which lost 0 bases and 5 bases, there was a span of 11 bases. CDR3 in amino acids: CASSDSLGPHNEQFF. CDR3 nucleotides: TGTGCCAGCAGTGACTCGTTGGGGCCTCACAATGAGCAGTTCTTC.

This clone was seen more than once but under ten times. This chain joins TRBV28 and TRBJ1-5, with D perhaps TRBD1 (5 bases). Germline-derived CDR1 and CDR2 are MDHEN and SYDVKM. The V end lost 2 bases, the J end lost 0 bases, and 23 bases lay between the germline ends. The CDR3 extends over 20 amino acids. Here the CDR3 DNA reads TGTGCCAGCAGTTTAGTTGGCGGGACTATAGGGGTTTATAGCAATCAGCCCCAGCATTTT. Translating gives CASSLVGGTIGVYSNQPQHF.

This clone was seen once. The DNA for the CDR3 is TGCGCCAGCAGCCCCAGGGTTGGGGCCAACGTCCTGACTTTC. Protein: CASSPRVGANVLTF. This chain connects TRBV5-1 to TRBJ2-6, with D possibly matching TRBD1 (5 bases). With 4 bases removed from V and 3 bases from J, the gap between germline ends came to 8 bases. This CDR3 is built from 14 residues. CDR1 and CDR2 from the germline V gene are SGHRS and YFSETQ.

The chain uses TRBV7-2 and TRBJ2-1; D may be TRBD1 (6 bases). CDR1 and CDR2 from the germline V gene are SGHTA and FQGNSA. The length of the CDR3 is 16 residues. The V and J ends lost 5 bases and 6 bases respectively, with 20 bases between them. CDR3 nucleotides: TGTGCCAGCAGCCAACAGTTTGGGGGCTGGGGCAATGAGCAGTTCTTC. Translation: CASSQQFGGWGNEQFF.

The rearrangement links TRBV5-1 to TRBJ2-7; 12 nucleotides line up with TRBD2. CDR1 is SGHRS and CDR2 is YFSETQ in the germline V gene. Trimming at V came to 4 bases and at J to 0 bases, leaving 8 bases not matched to a gene. CDR3 length: 17 amino acids. The CDR3 here is CASSPRTSGVSSYEQYF. In nucleotides, the CDR3 is TGCGCCAGCAGCCCGCGGACTAGCGGGGTGAGCTCCTACGAGCAGTACTTC.

The sample holds one count of this clone. This chain uses TRBV5-1 with TRBJ2-1; weak D call: TRBD2 (6 bases). This CDR3 comprises 15 residues. Germline-derived CDR1 and CDR2 are SGHRS and YFSETQ. Trimming took 5 bases from V and 6 from J, leaving 18 bases between them. The CDR3 protein is CASSPLAVVPNEQFF. As DNA, the CDR3 is TGCGCCAGCAGTCCCTTAGCGGTGGTTCCCAATGAGCAGTTCTTC. Combining the CDR3 with reference TRBV5-1 and TRBJ2-1 gives the whole variable domain KAGVTQTPRYLIKTRGQQVTLSCSPISGHRSVSWYQQTPGQGLQFLFEYFSETQRNKGNFPGRFSGRQFSNSRSEMNVSTLELGDSALYLCASSPLAVVPNEQFFGPGTRLTVL.

This rearrangement joins TRBV7-3 to TRBJ2-1, with 7 nucleotides matching TRBD1. The V segment lost 4 bases and the J segment 2 bases; nucleotides outside the gene matches: 2. Germline CDR1 is SGHTA and CDR2 is FQGTGA. The CDR3 length is 14 residues. This CDR3 reads CASSSGGTYNEQFF. DNA of the CDR3: TGTGCCAGCAGCTCAGGGGGAACCTACAATGAGCAGTTCTTC.

This clone was counted once. The gene calls are TRBV25-1 and TRBJ1-1; 7 bases are shared with TRBD1. This CDR3 comprises 14 residues. The V and J ends lost 5 bases and 4 bases, in that order; junction bases with no gene match: 7. Germline CDR1 is MGHDK and CDR2 is SYGVNS. The CDR3 is CASSSRQGGTEAFF. Written as DNA, the CDR3 is TGTGCCAGCAGTAGCCGACAGGGAGGCACTGAAGCTTTCTTT.